The 22 T cell receptor beta chains below come from one sample, sequenced in a study of T cells after yellow fever vaccination. TCRdb ran MiXCR on the 5' RACE reads and lists one entry per CDR3 protein. This sample carries 150,000 or so distinct CDR3 sequences, less than 9% of them seen once, and the ten largest clones take around 2.3%. Sequences were derived from CD4+ T cells sorted from PBMCs, sampled less than 6 days after the first yellow fever vaccination. The receptors stem from a man between 18 and 29 years old who received the YFV17D yellow fever vaccine.

The rearrangement links TRBV12-3 or TRBV12-4 to TRBJ1-1; D ambiguous. This CDR3 spans 13 amino acids. The V and J ends lost 1 base and 5 bases respectively, with 8 bases between them. The CDR3 DNA follows: TGTGCCAGCAGTTTAGGCAGGAGTACTGAAGCTTTCTTT. Translated: CASSLGRSTEAFF.

This clonotype was observed at least ten times. The chain links TRBV30 to TRBJ2-3, with TRBD1 identical over 8 bases. In germline, CDR1 is GTSNPN, CDR2 SVGIG (reference sequence). V was clipped by 2 bases and J by 5 bases; unmatched bases: 6. CDR3 size: 14 residues. The CDR3 DNA reads as TGTGCCTGGAGTTTTGGACAGGGAAGAGATACGCAGTATTTT. Amino acids: CAWSFGQGRDTQYF. The full variable domain, rest sourced from reference TRBV30 and TRBJ2-3, is SQTIHQWPATLVQPVGSPLSLECTVEGTSNPNLYWYRQAAGRGLQLLFYSVGIGQISSEVPQNLSASRPQDRQFILSSKKLLLSDSGFYLCAWSFGQGRDTQYFGPGTRLTVL.

The sample holds many counts of this clonotype. The junction departs from germline at one end; a sequencing error may be responsible. The CDR3, as DNA: TGTGCCAGCCGTTTGGACACTGAAGCTTTCTTT. Encoded protein: CASRLDTEAFF. The J gene is TRBJ1-1, the V gene TRBV12-3 or TRBV12-4; the D is unclear. The CDR3 loop spans 11 amino acids.

This clonotype has just a few counts. This sequence joins TRBV7-9 and TRBJ2-5; no reliable D call. This CDR3 contains 15 residues. CDR1 SEHNR and CDR2 FQNEAQ come from the germline V gene (reference sequence). Trimming removed 1 base from V and 4 bases from J, with 13 bases in between. The CDR3 DNA sequence: TGTGCCAGCAGCTTAGGTGACCAAACCGGAGAGACCCAGTACTTC. This encodes CASSLGDQTGETQYF. The variable domain in full, completed from reference TRBV7-9 and TRBJ2-5, reads DTGVSQNPRHKITKRGQNVTFRCDPISEHNRLYWYRQTLGQGPEFLTYFQNEAQLEKSRLLSDRFSAERPKGSFSTLEIQRTEQGDSAMYLCASSLGDQTGETQYFGPGTRLLVL.

There are a few counts of this clonotype. The chain carries TRBV20-1 and TRBJ1-5, with TRBD1 matching over 8 bases. This CDR3 is 16 amino acids long. Looked up from germline, CDR1 is DFQATT and CDR2 is SNEGSKA (reference sequence). Losses at the gene ends were 3 bases for V and 4 bases for J; bases not matched to a gene: 11. The CDR3 DNA follows: TGCAGTGCTAGCCAGGGTGGCAGGGGGCCGAATCAGCCCCAGCATTTT. Translation: CSASQGGRGPNQPQHF.

With regard to this clonotype: Since a much larger clone is just one base distant, this may be a read error. This chain links TRBV5-1 with TRBJ1-2, with no clear D. CDR3 length: 15 amino acids. V gave up 3 bases and J gave up 5 bases, with 17 bases separating them. Germline CDR1 and CDR2: SGHRS and YFSETQ. The CDR3 is CASSSTPGPEYGYTF. The CDR3 DNA sequence: TGCGCCAGCAGCTCAACACCGGGCCCTGAGTATGGCTACACCTTC.

This clonotype was counted at least ten times. The V call is TRBV5-5, the J call TRBJ2-7; TRBD1 matches 10 bases. Germline V gene sequence: CDR1 SGHKS, CDR2 YYEKEE (reference sequence). J gave up 6 bases and V 1 base, and 7 bases lay outside the gene matches. This CDR3 region has 15 residues. The CDR3 DNA reads TGTGCCAGCAGCTTGACGGGGACAGGGGTCATCGAGCAGTACGTC. Amino acid sequence: CASSLTGTGVIEQYV.

A few counts support this clonotype. The chain is built from TRBV20-1 and TRBJ1-5; no reliable D call. This CDR3 spans 12 amino acids. Trimming shortened V by 2 bases and J by 7 bases, and 9 bases separated the two germline ends. Germline V lookup: CDR1 DFQATT, CDR2 SNEGSKA (reference sequence). Here the CDR3 DNA reads TGCAGTGCTAGAAACGGGAACCAGCCCCAGCATTTT. This translates into CSARNGNQPQHF.

This clonotype showed up many times. The V call is TRBV19, the J call TRBJ2-5, with no clear D. V shed 7 bases and J shed 3 bases, with 15 bases lying between them. In germline, CDR1 is LNHDA, CDR2 SQIVND (reference sequence). The CDR3 contains 14 residues. The CDR3 sequence: CASKKGQKEETQYF. In DNA, the CDR3 is TGTGCCAGTAAAAAAGGGCAGAAAGAAGAGACCCAGTACTTC.

V and J are TRBV7-9 and TRBJ2-3; 8 bases match TRBD2. The CDR3 is made up of 14 amino acids. With V trimmed by 5 bases and J by 1 base, 2 bases remained unmatched. Germline values: CDR1 SEHNR, CDR2 FQNEAQ (reference sequence). CDR3 in amino acids: CASSEGLGTDTQYF. DNA for the CDR3: TGTGCCAGCAGCGAGGGACTAGGCACAGATACGCAGTATTTT.

This clonotype appeared many times. The chain joins TRBV20-1 to TRBJ2-1; D may be TRBD1 or TRBD2 (5 bases each). The germline V gene has CDR1 DFQATT and CDR2 SNEGSKA (reference sequence). The V end lost 6 bases, the J end lost 5 bases, and 11 bases lay between the germline ends. CDR3 length: 12 amino acids. CDR3 DNA: TGCAGTGCCCCGAGGGGTAACAATGAGCAGTTCTTC. Protein sequence: CSAPRGNNEQFF.

This clonotype was detected ten times or more. The chain couples TRBV7-3 to TRBJ2-7, with TRBD1 identical over 9 bases. Germline loops: CDR1 SGHTA, CDR2 FQGTGA. CDR3 length: 12 amino acids. With 5 bases clipped from V and 8 bases from J, the junction kept 4 bases outside the gene matches. CDR3 in DNA: TGTGCCAGCAGCACCGGGACAGGGAAGCAGTACTTC. Translating gives CASSTGTGKQYF.

The V call is TRBV4-3, the J call TRBJ1-3, with a tentative D call TRBD1 (5 bases). CDR1 LGHNA and CDR2 YSLEER come from the germline V gene. The CDR3 is 15 residues long. Trimming took 4 bases from V and 4 from J, leaving 14 bases between them. CDR3 sequence reads: CASSPTAGTGNTIYF. The DNA for the CDR3 is TGCGCCAGCAGCCCCACTGCAGGGACGGGAAACACCATATATTTT.

This clonotype was picked up a small number of times. CDR3 sequence reads: CASSSDRQNEQFF. The CDR3 DNA follows: TGTGCCAGCAGTTCGGACAGACAGAATGAGCAGTTCTTC. The chain employs TRBV7-2 and TRBJ2-1, with D tentatively TRBD1 (6 bases). CDR1 and CDR2 (germline): SGHTA, FQGNSA. The CDR3 has 13 residues. The V end lost 6 bases, the J end lost 7 bases, and 13 bases lay between the germline ends.

This clonotype was counted at least ten times. This chain joins TRBV6-6 and TRBJ2-2; no reliable D call. The CDR3 is 13 residues long. Germline-derived CDR1 and CDR2 are MNHNY and SVGAGI (reference sequence). The V gene lost 9 bases and the J gene lost 8 bases, with 16 bases spanning the gap. DNA for the CDR3: TGTGCCAGTACTGGACGGATCGAGGGGGAGCTGTTTTTT. Translated: CASTGRIEGELFF.

This clonotype appeared many times. The chain links TRBV12-3 or TRBV12-4 to TRBJ1-6; D might be TRBD1 (5 bases). V lost 6 bases, J lost 11 bases, and 11 bases lay in between. This CDR3 is 12 amino acids long. The DNA for the CDR3 is TGTGCCAGCAGCCAGGGAAGGGCACCCCTCCACTTT. Translation: CASSQGRAPLHF.

This chain uses TRBV20-1 with TRBJ1-2; weak D call: TRBD1 (5 bases). CDR1 DFQATT and CDR2 SNEGSKA come from the germline V gene (reference sequence). The CDR3 has 17 residues. V shed 6 bases and J shed 0 bases, with 23 bases lying between them. CDR3 protein: CSATRQKKRTANYGYTF. The CDR3 coding sequence is TGCAGTGCGACCCGACAGAAAAAAAGGACCGCTAACTATGGCTACACCTTC.

Many counts were recorded for this clonotype. The rearrangement joins TRBV20-1 to TRBJ2-3; 8 positions match TRBD2. Looked up from germline, CDR1 is DFQATT and CDR2 is SNEGSKA (reference sequence). This CDR3 contains 15 residues. V lost 0 bases and J lost 2; bases outside the gene matches: 4. Here the CDR3 reads CSARDPGGVTDTQYF. As DNA, the CDR3 is TGCAGTGCTAGAGATCCGGGGGGGGTCACAGATACGCAGTATTTT.

This clonotype was seen at least ten times. V gene TRBV5-1 combines with J gene TRBJ2-1, with TRBD1 matching 7 bases. CDR1 is SGHRS, CDR2 YFSETQ, per germline. This CDR3 is built from 15 residues. J gave up 9 bases and V 4 bases, and 13 bases lay outside the gene matches. The CDR3 nucleotides are TGCGCCAGCAGCACCTTGACCGGGACAGCTTCTGAGCAGTTCTTC. Encoded protein: CASSTLTGTASEQFF.

This clonotype was observed many times. The V and J genes are TRBV7-6 and TRBJ2-5; 11 nucleotides line up with TRBD2. The CDR3 contains 15 residues. Trimming removed 5 bases from V and 5 bases from J; junction bases left unmatched: 7. Germline V lookup: CDR1 SGHVS, CDR2 FNYEAQ. The CDR3 bases are TGTGCCAGCAGCCCCCTAGCGGGGGGCGGGGAGACCCAGTACTTC. Translated: CASSPLAGGGETQYF.

This clonotype was detected a few times. The V gene is TRBV11-2, the J gene TRBJ1-1; D not resolved. Germline CDR1 reads SGHAT; CDR2 reads FQNNGV. CDR3 size: 14 residues. The V and J ends lost 5 bases and 4 bases respectively, with 14 bases between them. The CDR3 nucleotides are TGTGCCAGCAGCCCCCAACGGTTGGGCACTGAAGCTTTCTTT. This gives the protein CASSPQRLGTEAFF. The full variable domain, with the rest looked up from reference TRBV11-2 and TRBJ1-1, is EAGVAQSPRYKIIEKRQSVAFWCNPISGHATLYWYQQILGQGPKLLIQFQNNGVVDDSQLPKDRFSAERLKGVDSTLKIQPAKLEDSAVYLCASSPQRLGTEAFFGQGTRLTVV.

CDR3 in DNA: TGTGCCAGCAGCTTGAAGAGGAGTAACCAAGAGACCCAGTACTTC. Translation gives CASSLKRSNQETQYF. This chain links TRBV5-4 with TRBJ2-5, with D hard to call. CDR1 SGHNT and CDR2 YYREEE come from the germline V gene (reference sequence). This CDR3 is built from 15 residues. Deletions cut 1 base from V and 0 bases from J, with 10 bases between.